Following are 17 T cell receptor beta chains from one sample sequenced in a study of T cell repertoires in ileal Crohn's disease. TCRdb keeps only in-frame clones here, not all; method: immunoSEQ multiplex PCR. The table records about 5,500 clones, over 70% of them present only once. What was sequenced was ileal tissue. The receptor set was obtained from an adult with Crohn's disease.

This clone was seen just once. V gene TRBV5-1 combines with J gene TRBJ2-5; 12 positions match TRBD2. This CDR3 comprises 16 residues. The germline gives CDR1 SGHRS, CDR2 YFSETQ. With V trimmed by 2 bases and J by 0 bases, 2 bases remained unmatched. The chain's CDR3 is CASSFTSGGNQETQYF. CDR3 bases: TGCGCCAGCAGCTTCACTAGCGGGGGGAACCAAGAGACCCAGTACTTC.

The chain employs TRBV28 and TRBJ2-5, with TRBD2 matching over 7 bases. Trimming at V came to 5 bases and at J to 5 bases, leaving 14 bases not matched to a gene. The CDR3 runs 16 residues. Germline values: CDR1 MDHEN, CDR2 SYDVKM. CDR3 region: CASSIVGGSYQETQYF. CDR3 nucleotide sequence: TGTGCCAGCAGTATAGTAGGCGGGAGCTATCAGGAGACCCAGTACTTC.

V gene TRBV5-6 combines with J gene TRBJ1-1, with D uncertain. This CDR3 contains 12 residues. The V end lost 2 bases, the J end lost 3 bases, and 5 bases lay between the germline ends. Germline values: CDR1 SGHDT, CDR2 YYEEEE. CDR3 sequence: CASSFSDTEAFF. The CDR3 DNA follows: TGTGCCAGCAGCTTTTCAGACACTGAAGCTTTCTTT.

This clone was picked up a small number of times. J is TRBJ2-1 and V is TRBV7-2, with 14 nucleotides matching TRBD2. J was trimmed by 5 bases and V by 1 base; bases with no gene match: 4. Germline values: CDR1 SGHTA, CDR2 FQGNSA. There are 17 residues in the CDR3. The CDR3 nucleotides are TGTGCCAGCAGCTTAGGAGGGACTAGCGGGGGCAACAATGAGCAGTTCTTC. As protein: CASSLGGTSGGNNEQFF. The full variable domain, rest sourced from reference TRBV7-2 and TRBJ2-1, is GAGVSQSPSNKVTEKGKDVELRCDPISGHTALYWYRQSLGQGLEFLIYFQGNSAPDKSGLPSDRFSAERTGGSVSTLTIQRTQQEDSAVYLCASSLGGTSGGNNEQFFGPGTRLTVL.

This chain uses TRBV30 with TRBJ2-5, with 10 bases fitting TRBD1. There are 14 residues in the CDR3. The V segment lost 2 bases and the J segment 4 bases; nucleotides outside the gene matches: 4. Germline-derived CDR1 and CDR2 are GTSNPN and SVGIG (reference sequence). Here the CDR3 reads CAWSWGQGRETQYF. As DNA, the CDR3 is TGTGCCTGGAGTTGGGGACAGGGGAGAGAGACCCAGTACTTC.

This sequence joins TRBV30 and TRBJ2-7; no firm D call. The CDR3 extends over 12 amino acids. Deletions cut 2 bases from V and 2 bases from J, with 7 bases between. Per germline, CDR1 GTSNPN and CDR2 SVGIG (reference sequence). The CDR3 protein is CAWSRLPYEQYF. CDR3 sequence (DNA): TGTGCCTGGAGTAGACTCCCCTACGAGCAGTACTTC.

This clone was detected once. The chain couples TRBV5-1 to TRBJ2-1; no definite D call. The CDR3 loop spans 16 amino acids. Germline V gene lookup returns CDR1 SGHRS and CDR2 YFSETQ. Deletions cut 0 bases from V and 1 base from J, with 11 bases between. The CDR3 spells CASSLASSLSYNEQFF. In nucleotides, the CDR3 is TGCGCCAGCAGCTTGGCCTCCTCCCTTTCCTACAATGAGCAGTTCTTC.

This chain connects TRBV7-2 to TRBJ1-1; D ambiguous. The CDR3 consists of 12 residues. The V gene's germline CDR1 is SGHTA and CDR2 FQGNSA. The ends were cut back, 1 base at V and 11 bases at J, with 11 bases in the middle. The CDR3 DNA follows: TGTGCCAGCAGCTTAGATAGCCAGAGGGCTTTCTTT. This codes for CASSLDSQRAFF.

In this sample, this clone turned up once. The chain recombines TRBV5-4 with TRBJ2-1; the match to TRBD2 covers 9 bases. V was clipped by 4 bases and J by 5 bases; unmatched bases: 10. The CDR3 totals 16 residues. The germline V gene encodes CDR1 SGHNT and CDR2 YYREEE (reference sequence). CDR3 protein: CASSVTSGRVHNEQFF. The CDR3 DNA sequence: TGTGCCAGCAGCGTGACTAGCGGCCGAGTCCACAATGAGCAGTTCTTC.

V gene TRBV7-8 combines with J gene TRBJ2-6; 8 nucleotides match TRBD2. Germline V gives CDR1 SGHVS, CDR2 FQNEAQ. Trimming took 1 base from V and 0 from J; bases not matched to a gene: 5. The CDR3 totals 18 residues. This CDR3 reads CASSLGAGGASGANVLTF. CDR3 sequence (DNA): TGTGCCAGCAGCTTAGGGGCGGGGGGCGCCTCTGGGGCCAACGTCCTGACTTTC.

This chain joins TRBV11-2 and TRBJ1-1, with a tentative D call TRBD1 (6 bases). Trimming stripped 2 bases from V and 5 bases from J, with 15 bases between. The CDR3 length is 15 residues. The germline V gene encodes CDR1 SGHAT and CDR2 FQNNGV. In nucleotides, the CDR3 is TGTGCCAGCAGCTTAAGGGGGGGGCTTGGGACTGAAGCTTTCTTT. Translation gives CASSLRGGLGTEAFF.

The chain combines TRBV7-6 with TRBJ1-1, with D tentatively TRBD1 (6 bases). Between the trimmed V and J ends, which lost 5 bases and 0 bases, there was a span of 10 bases. The CDR3 is made up of 14 amino acids. CDR1 and CDR2 from the germline V gene are SGHVS and FNYEAQ. CDR3 sequence reads: CASSGQPMNTEAFF. The CDR3 DNA reads TGTGCCAGCAGCGGACAGCCGATGAACACTGAAGCTTTCTTT.

The V gene is TRBV15, the J gene TRBJ1-5; D not resolved. Germline-derived CDR1 and CDR2 are LNHNV and YYDKDF (reference sequence). The CDR3 has 14 amino acids. With 3 bases removed from V and 3 bases from J, the gap between germline ends came to 9 bases. The DNA of the CDR3 is TGTGCCACCAGCAGGGGAGGGATCAATCAGCCCCAGCATTTT. Its protein product is CATSRGGINQPQHF. Full variable domain (remainder filled in from reference TRBV15 and TRBJ1-5): DAMVIQNPRYQVTQFGKPVTLSCSQTLNHNVMYWYQQKSSQAPKLLFHYYDKDFNNEADTPDNFQSRRPNTSFCFLDIRSPGLGDTAMYLCATSRGGINQPQHFGDGTRLSIL.

A single count supports this clone. The chain employs TRBV6-9 and TRBJ2-2; no definite D call. Germline V gene lookup returns CDR1 MNHGY and CDR2 SVAAGI. This CDR3 spans 15 amino acids. The V gene lost 5 bases and the J gene lost 5 bases, with 15 bases spanning the gap. Written as DNA, the CDR3 is TGTGCCAGCAGTGAAGCACCGTCGGTAACCGGGGAGCTGTTTTTT. This translates into CASSEAPSVTGELFF.

V gene TRBV6-5 combines with J gene TRBJ1-5; TRBD1 agrees at 8 bases. V was clipped by 7 bases and J by 1 base; unmatched bases: 6. Germline lookup yields CDR1 MNHEY and CDR2 SVGAGI. The CDR3 length is 15 residues. The DNA for the CDR3 is TGTGCCAGCACTAGACGACAGGGGAGCAATCAGCCCCAGCATTTT. Translated, it gives CASTRRQGSNQPQHF.

Only a few counts were recorded for this clone. The chain recombines TRBV29-1 with TRBJ2-7; the match to TRBD2 covers 9 bases. Unmatched junction bases numbered 3, after V lost 0 bases and J lost 0 bases. Germline CDR1 SQVTM, CDR2 ANQGSEA. This CDR3 comprises 15 residues. CDR3 protein: CSVEDVTSGSYEQYF. Here the CDR3 DNA reads TGCAGCGTTGAAGACGTGACTAGCGGCTCCTACGAGCAGTACTTC.

With regard to this clone: Sequence at one end of the junction differs from germline and may be a read error. The V call is TRBV18, the J call TRBJ2-7, with TRBD1 matching over 12 bases. Germline V gene data show CDR1 as KGHSH and CDR2 as LQKENI. The CDR3 has 15 amino acids. The CDR3, as DNA: TGTGCCAGCTCACAGGGACAGGGGGCGTCCTACGAGCAGTGCTTC. Translated: CASSQGQGASYEQCF.